This TCR gamma chain was sequenced for a study of human gamma delta and Vdelta1 T cells. Unmatched junction bases numbered 1, after V lost 2 bases and J lost 4 bases. CDR3 length: 13 amino acids. CDR1 and CDR2 from the germline V gene are VTNTFY and YDVSTARD (reference sequence). TCRdb re-identified clones in the PCR reads via CATT. The sample holds about 3,900 gamma-chain clones, 16% seen once. The study, taken as a whole, reports: Reportedly, Delta One T cells were polyclonal and broadly targeted acute myeloid leukemia.

A word on this clone: Antigen: not known. Other DNA sequences of this sample code for an identical CDR3.

The chain is built from TRGV3 and TRGJP2. This sequence was found in a human donor in good health. Material for sequencing was Vdelta1 gamma-delta T cells from blood grown in culture (DOT cells). In nucleotides, the CDR3 is TGTGCCACCTGGGACATTAGTGATTGGATCAAGACGTTT. This translates into CATWDISDWIKTF.